The 15 T cell receptor beta chains reported below all come from one sample, sequenced in a study of blood T cell repertoires in COVID-19. Only in-frame clones appear in the TCRdb table, and some are missing; sequencing was by immunoSEQ multiplex PCR. The sample comprises about 150,000 clones, roughly 78% of which are singletons, and roughly 1.8% rests with the top ten. Specimen: peripheral blood. The origin of the receptors is an elderly man with acute or convalescent COVID-19.

This clone came up a few times. This sequence joins TRBV13 and TRBJ2-2; tentative D call: TRBD1 (5 bases). Trimming shortened V by 6 bases and J by 0 bases, and 26 bases separated the two germline ends. The CDR3 has 20 residues. The V gene's germline CDR1 is PRHDT and CDR2 FYEKMQ (reference sequence). The CDR3 sequence is CASSIIWGNPSISNTGELFF. As DNA, the CDR3 is TGTGCCAGCAGTATCATCTGGGGCAACCCTTCCATTTCGAACACCGGGGAGCTGTTTTTT.

The rearrangement links TRBV10-3 to TRBJ2-7; maybe TRBD2 (5 bases). V was trimmed by 0 bases and J by 12 bases, leaving 12 bases between them. There are 12 residues in the CDR3. Germline V gene sequence: CDR1 ENHRY, CDR2 SYGVKD. In DNA form, the CDR3 reads TGTGCCATCAGTGAGTCTAGGGAAGGGAGGTACTTC. Translation: CAISESREGRYF.

This clone was seen more than once but under ten times. V and J are TRBV5-1 and TRBJ2-5, with 7 bases matching TRBD2. The J segment lost 5 bases and the V segment lost 4 bases, leaving 8 bases of the junction unmatched. Germline CDR1 SGHRS, CDR2 YFSETQ. CDR3 size: 14 residues. CDR3: CASSGTGGLETQYF. CDR3 nucleotides: TGCGCCAGCAGCGGGACGGGGGGATTGGAGACCCAGTACTTC.

The CDR3 DNA is TGTGCCAGCAGCCTAGGGACTAGCGGGAATGAGCAGTTCTTC. Translation: CASSLGTSGNEQFF. The V and J genes are TRBV7-8 and TRBJ2-1; 12 bases align to TRBD2. CDR3 length: 14 amino acids. Germline trimming cut 5 bases from V and 7 bases from J; bases unmatched to any gene: 3. Per germline, CDR1 SGHVS and CDR2 FQNEAQ.

This clone has a handful of counts. This sequence joins TRBV7-8 and TRBJ2-5; no firm D call. The CDR3 has 12 amino acids. V shed 6 bases and J shed 6 bases, with 11 bases lying between them. CDR1 and CDR2 (germline): SGHVS, FQNEAQ. As DNA, the CDR3 is TGTGCCAGCAGTCTTGCGAGGAAGACCCAGTACTTC. Translated, it gives CASSLARKTQYF.

The rearrangement joins TRBV6-1 to TRBJ2-5, with 10 bases identical to TRBD2. The CDR3 length is 16 residues. Germline CDR1 is MNHNS and CDR2 is SASEGT. Trimming cost V 1 base and J 1 base; bases outside gene matches: 3. The CDR3 protein is CASSEGLAGVQETQYF. The CDR3 DNA is TGTGCCAGCAGTGAAGGGCTAGCGGGGGTCCAAGAGACCCAGTACTTC.

This clone was observed a handful of times. V usage is TRBV19 and J usage is TRBJ1-6; 9 bases match TRBD1. V dropped 9 bases and J dropped 7; count of bases not matched to a gene: 7. Germline V gene lookup returns CDR1 LNHDA and CDR2 SQIVND (reference sequence). The CDR3 runs to 14 residues. CDR3 sequence reads: CASRQGERNSPLHF. CDR3 in DNA: TGTGCCAGCAGACAGGGGGAAAGGAATTCACCCCTCCACTTT. The complete variable domain, with remaining parts taken from reference TRBV19 and TRBJ1-6, reads DGGITQSPKYLFRKEGQNVTLSCEQNLNHDAMYWYRQDPGQGLRLIYYSQIVNDFQKGDIAEGYSVSREKKESFPLTVTSAQKNPTAFYLCASRQGERNSPLHFGNGTRLTVT.

The table lists this clone with a few counts. This rearrangement joins TRBV11-2 to TRBJ1-2; D remains ambiguous. Germline V gives CDR1 SGHAT, CDR2 FQNNGV. The ends were cut back, 0 bases at V and 4 bases at J, with 9 bases in the middle. CDR3 length: 14 amino acids. The CDR3 reads CASSLDSEGYGYTF. In nucleotides, the CDR3 is TGTGCCAGCAGCTTAGATTCCGAGGGCTATGGCTACACCTTC.

The V gene is TRBV19, the J gene TRBJ1-2; TRBD1 might be the D (6 bases). The CDR3 length is 14 residues. Trimming stripped 7 bases from V and 2 bases from J, with 14 bases between. Germline-derived CDR1 and CDR2 are LNHDA and SQIVND (reference sequence). CDR3 region: CASTPDSLNYGYTF. In nucleotides, the CDR3 is TGTGCCAGTACTCCGGACAGCTTGAACTATGGCTACACCTTC.

This clone was detected only a few times. The V gene is TRBV28, the J gene TRBJ2-7, with 9 nucleotides matching TRBD2. Germline CDR1 and CDR2: MDHEN and SYDVKM. The CDR3 is 12 residues long. The CDR3 sequence is CAAGGRAYEQYV. The DNA of the CDR3 is TGTGCGGCGGGAGGGAGGGCCTACGAGCAGTACGTC.

The rearrangement links TRBV6-5 to TRBJ2-3; the match to TRBD2 covers 13 bases. Looked up from germline, CDR1 is MNHEY and CDR2 is SVGAGI. CDR3 size: 14 residues. V shed 6 bases and J 6 bases; nucleotides not matched to a gene: 3. CDR3 nucleotides: TGTGCCAGCAGAACACTAGCGGGGGGGGATACGCAGTATTTT. Its protein product is CASRTLAGGDTQYF.

The rearrangement links TRBV5-1 to TRBJ2-1; TRBD2 aligns across 11 bases. This CDR3 contains 15 residues. In germline, CDR1 is SGHRS, CDR2 YFSETQ. J lost 4 bases, V lost 4 bases, and 4 bases had no gene match. CDR3 sequence reads: CASSRGTSGYNEQFF. The CDR3 nucleotides read TGCGCCAGCAGCCGGGGGACTAGCGGTTACAATGAGCAGTTCTTC.

V usage is TRBV5-4 and J usage is TRBJ2-3, with D possibly matching TRBD1 (9 bases). This CDR3 has 16 amino acids. Trimming shortened V by 4 bases and J by 1 base, and 16 bases separated the two germline ends. Germline CDR1 is SGHNT and CDR2 is YYREEE (reference sequence). CDR3 sequence (DNA): TGTGCCAGCAGCGGGCGGGGGGACAGGGGCACAGATACGCAGTATTTT. It translates to CASSGRGDRGTDTQYF.

The V gene is TRBV6-2 or TRBV6-3, the J gene TRBJ2-7, with a tentative D call TRBD1 (6 bases). The CDR3 contains 16 residues. The germline V gene encodes CDR1 MNHEY and CDR2 SVGEGT. V lost 4 bases to trimming and J lost 0 bases, with 16 bases between them. CDR3 nucleotide sequence: TGTGCCAGCAGTTCCATCCCTTGGACAGCCTCCTACGAGCAGTACGTC. Encoded protein: CASSSIPWTASYEQYV.

The V and J genes are TRBV19 and TRBJ1-2; D not resolved. Trimming took 3 bases from V and 4 from J, leaving 18 bases between them. The CDR3 is 16 amino acids. Looked up from germline, CDR1 is LNHDA and CDR2 is SQIVND (reference sequence). CDR3 protein: CASSISGPKGSYGYTF. The CDR3 nucleotides read TGTGCCAGTAGTATCTCGGGCCCCAAAGGGAGCTATGGCTACACCTTC.